Listed here are 27 T cell receptor beta chains from one sample, sequenced in a study of T cells in Graves' hyperthyroidism and ophthalmopathy. The CDR3 regions of TCR beta were amplified from RNA transcripts. The HTBI set primed first-round TCR CDR3 RT-PCR. TCRdb re-called the multiplex PCR reads with MiXCR, one entry per CDR3 protein. The sample has around 100,000 distinct CDR3 sequences; roughly 44% are singletons. Sequencing was carried out using blood. All receptors derive from a man aged 40-49 years with Graves' hyperthyroidism.

Of note for this clonotype: This sequence may be a read error, since a much larger clone differs from it by one base. This sequence joins TRBV5-6 and TRBJ1-1; no reliable D call. Looked up from germline, CDR1 is SGHDT and CDR2 is YYEEEE. This CDR3 is 12 amino acids long. The CDR3 region has the DNA TGTGGCAGCAGCCCCTGGGACACTGAAGCTTTCTTT. Residues: CGSSPWDTEAFF.

Details on this clonotype: Sequence at one end of the junction differs from germline and may be a read error. The chain employs TRBV15 and TRBJ1-3, with 8 bases lining up with TRBD1. CDR3 length equals 18 residues. Germline V gene data show CDR1 as LNHNV and CDR2 as YYDKDF (reference sequence). CDR3 loop: CATGRDRRQGRYGNTIYF. CDR3 nucleotides: TGTGCCACCGGCAGAGATCGGAGACAGGGGAGGTATGGAAACACCATATATTTT.

This clonotype was counted a few times. A read error may explain this, as a much larger clone is one base away. Given the absence of the conserved phenylalanine or tryptophan at the CDR3 end, a read error is likely. The chain has TRBV20-1 and TRBJ1-1; D is undetermined. Germline CDR1 reads DFQATT; CDR2 reads SNEGSKA (reference sequence). The V end lost 0 bases, the J end lost 0 bases, and 11 bases lay between the germline ends. This CDR3 is built from 15 residues. The CDR3 DNA follows: TGCAGTGCTAGAGATAGGAGGGTTCTGAACACTGAAGCTTTCATT. Its translation is CSARDRRVLNTEAFI.

The gene calls are TRBV29-1 and TRBJ2-2; maybe TRBD1 (7 bases). This CDR3 contains 15 residues. The V end was cut by 6 bases, the J end by 5 bases, with 19 bases between. Germline assignment: CDR1 SQVTM and CDR2 ANQGSEA. CDR3 region: CSVKAEGAFTGELFF. CDR3 coding DNA: TGCAGCGTAAAAGCGGAGGGGGCTTTTACCGGGGAGCTGTTTTTT.

This clonotype occurred a few times. V is TRBV12-5 and J is TRBJ1-4, with D tentatively TRBD1 (6 bases). Germline V gene data show CDR1 as LGHNT and CDR2 as FRNRAP. The length of the CDR3 is 16 residues. Deletions cut 2 bases from V and 4 bases from J, with 14 bases between. CDR3 residues: CASGLSGQFFNEKLFF. The CDR3 DNA sequence: TGTGCTAGTGGTTTGTCTGGACAGTTCTTTAATGAAAAACTGTTTTTT.

V and J are TRBV7-9 and TRBJ2-7; TRBD1 matches 7 bases. Germline V gene sequence: CDR1 SEHNR, CDR2 FQNEAQ (reference sequence). The CDR3 runs to 14 residues. Germline trimming cut 5 bases from V and 0 bases from J; bases unmatched to any gene: 4. The CDR3 coding sequence is TGTGCCAGCAGCGACGGGACAGCCTCCTACGAGCAGTACTTC. Protein: CASSDGTASYEQYF.

Turning to this clonotype: Just one base apart from a much larger clone, this may be a read error. The gene calls are TRBV9 and TRBJ1-1; D is possibly TRBD1 (5 bases). Germline lookup yields CDR1 SGDLS and CDR2 YYNGEE. The CDR3 loop spans 14 amino acids. The CDR3 DNA is TGTGCCAGCAGCTTGAGGGACTTGAACACTGAAGCTCTCTTT. Its protein is CASSLRDLNTEALF. Variable domain in full (rest from reference TRBV9 and TRBJ1-1): DSGVTQTPKHLITATGQRVTLRCSPRSGDLSVYWYQQSLDQGLQFLIQYYNGEERAKGNILERFSAQQFPDLHSELNLSSLELGDSALYFCASSLRDLNTEALFGQGTRLTVV.

The V gene is TRBV5-1, the J gene TRBJ2-5; tentative D call: TRBD1 (6 bases). From germline, CDR1 is SGHRS and CDR2 YFSETQ. V was trimmed by 4 bases and J by 0 bases, leaving 13 bases between them. The CDR3 extends over 15 amino acids. Written as DNA, the CDR3 is TGCGCCAGCAGCCTAGCTGGACAGAACCAAGAGACCCAGTACTTC. The encoded protein is CASSLAGQNQETQYF.

Note on this clonotype: The germline gene is not matched at one end of the junction; a read error may be the cause. The V call is TRBV19, the J call TRBJ2-2; D is possibly TRBD2 (5 bases). Per germline, CDR1 LNHDA and CDR2 SQIVND (reference sequence). This CDR3 is built from 16 residues. This CDR3 reads CTSSMMAEGYTGELFF. Here the CDR3 DNA reads TGTACCAGTAGTATGATGGCGGAAGGGTACACCGGGGAGTTGTTTTTT.

The table lists this clonotype with many counts. This may arise from a read error, as a much more abundant clone is one base away. V usage is TRBV2 and J usage is TRBJ2-7, with a possible D match to TRBD2 (5 bases). Germline V gene sequence: CDR1 SNHLY, CDR2 FYNNEI. The CDR3 runs to 14 residues. The ends were cut back, 4 bases at V and 4 bases at J, with 14 bases in the middle. The CDR3 DNA sequence: TGTGCCAGCAGTGGGGAGCTCGGCACTTACGAGCAGTACTTC. As protein: CASSGELGTYEQYF.

The rearrangement joins TRBV7-9 to TRBJ2-7; 11 nucleotides agree with TRBD2. Germline CDR1 and CDR2: SEHNR and FQNEAQ (reference sequence). The CDR3 is made up of 15 amino acids. The ends lost 2 bases at V and 5 bases at J; junction bases unmatched: 5. The CDR3 nucleotides read TGTGCCAGCAGCTTATCTGGGACTAGCGGCCACGAGCAGTACTTC. Protein: CASSLSGTSGHEQYF.

In the case of this clonotype: This is likely a read error, given that the CDR3 carries no conserved phenylalanine or tryptophan at its end. The rearrangement joins TRBV19 to TRBJ2-5; no reliable D call. The CDR3 is made up of 14 amino acids. CDR1 and CDR2 (germline): LNHDA, SQIVND (reference sequence). V lost 5 bases and J lost 2, with 12 bases in between. CDR3 protein: CASSPLTRQETQYL. CDR3 nucleotides: TGTGCCAGTAGTCCACTGACACGGCAAGAGACCCAGTACCTC.

This clonotype came up many times. This rearrangement joins TRBV5-6 to TRBJ1-4; D is undetermined. The CDR3 has 14 amino acids. Germline CDR1 SGHDT, CDR2 YYEEEE. Trimming stripped 2 bases from V and 7 bases from J, with 12 bases between. The CDR3 DNA is TGTGCCAGCAGCTTACCCGGGGTTGGTGAAAAACTGTTTTTT. Encoded protein: CASSLPGVGEKLFF.

This clonotype showed up just a few times. The chain recombines TRBV19 with TRBJ1-5; TRBD1 matches 7 bases. V shed 9 bases and J 9 bases; nucleotides not matched to a gene: 11. The CDR3 has 13 amino acids. Per germline, CDR1 LNHDA and CDR2 SQIVND (reference sequence). The CDR3 protein is CASTDRWQPPQHF. The CDR3 coding sequence is TGTGCCAGCACGGACAGGTGGCAACCGCCCCAGCATTTT.

There are many counts of this clonotype. The chain uses TRBV5-6 and TRBJ1-1; D unresolved. Germline CDR1 is SGHDT and CDR2 is YYEEEE. V was shortened by 0 bases and J by 1 base, with 7 bases between the two germline ends. The CDR3 is 14 amino acids. For the CDR3, the DNA is TGTGCCAGCAGCTTGGGTCAGTGGAACACTGAAGCTTTCTTT. This sequence encodes CASSLGQWNTEAFF.

This clonotype was seen repeatedly, ten times or more. The chain recombines TRBV2 with TRBJ2-3; D not resolved. The V gene lost 7 bases and the J gene lost 1 base, with 6 bases spanning the gap. The CDR3 is made up of 12 amino acids. CDR1 is SNHLY, CDR2 FYNNEI, per germline. The CDR3 nucleotides read TGTGCCAGCAAGGGTCGCACAGATACGCAGTATTTT. Amino acid sequence: CASKGRTDTQYF.

The chain joins TRBV29-1 to TRBJ1-1, with a tentative D call TRBD1 (5 bases). Trimming took 1 base from V and 5 from J, leaving 11 bases between them. The germline V gene has CDR1 SQVTM and CDR2 ANQGSEA. The CDR3 totals 13 residues. The CDR3 DNA follows: TGCAGCGTTGAAGTTTGGGGGAAAACTGAAGCTTTCTTT. Amino acids: CSVEVWGKTEAFF.

This sequence joins TRBV7-3 and TRBJ1-6; no clear D gene. V lost 4 bases and J 0 bases, leaving 10 bases between the germline ends. Germline V gene sequence: CDR1 SGHTA, CDR2 FQGTGA. This CDR3 is built from 16 residues. The CDR3 nucleotides are TGTGCCAGCAGCTCACAATTAAGCTCCTATAATTCACCCCTCCACTTT. This sequence encodes CASSSQLSSYNSPLHF.

The rearrangement uses TRBV6-6 and TRBJ1-4; 7 nucleotides line up with TRBD1. Looked up from germline, CDR1 is MNHNY and CDR2 is SVGAGI (reference sequence). This CDR3 has 15 amino acids. V trimming: 6 bases; J trimming: 5 bases; junction bases outside the gene matches: 9. The DNA for the CDR3 is TGTGCCAGCAGCCCGGGACAGAGCCGCAATGAAAAACTGTTTTTT. It translates to CASSPGQSRNEKLFF.

The rearrangement joins TRBV7-2 to TRBJ2-1, with 8 bases that match TRBD2. This CDR3 is built from 17 residues. Germline-derived CDR1 and CDR2 are SGHTA and FQGNSA. With V trimmed by 3 bases and J by 7 bases, 14 bases remained unmatched. CDR3 loop: CASSFGGNGLAPNEQFF. DNA for the CDR3: TGTGCCAGCAGCTTTGGAGGGAATGGACTAGCCCCTAATGAGCAGTTCTTC.

This clonotype came up a few times. The chain recombines TRBV28 with TRBJ1-1; D gene ambiguous. This CDR3 comprises 12 residues. The V gene lost 8 bases and the J gene lost 7 bases, with 14 bases spanning the gap. Germline CDR1 is MDHEN and CDR2 is SYDVKM. The chain's CDR3 is CASGQRPGEAFF. CDR3 sequence (DNA): TGTGCCAGCGGTCAGAGGCCCGGTGAAGCTTTCTTT. Supplemented by reference TRBV28 and TRBJ1-1, the full variable domain reads DVKVTQSSRYLVKRTGEKVFLECVQDMDHENMFWYRQDPGLGLRLIYFSYDVKMKEKGDIPEGYSVSREKKERFSLILESASTNQTSMYLCASGQRPGEAFFGQGTRLTVV.

This sequence joins TRBV15 and TRBJ2-7, with TRBD1 as a possible D gene (5 bases). The CDR3 is 12 amino acids. Trimming pared 11 bases from V and 4 bases from J, leaving 15 bases between. Germline values: CDR1 LNHNV, CDR2 YYDKDF (reference sequence). CDR3 bases: TGTGCCGGAGCAGGGTCCCTTTACGAGCAGTACTTC. Translated: CAGAGSLYEQYF.

Of note for this clonotype: The CDR3 end shows no conserved phenylalanine or tryptophan, and so a read error is likely. The chain combines TRBV5-6 with TRBJ2-7; the D gene is possibly TRBD2 (6 bases). This CDR3 spans 14 amino acids. In germline, CDR1 is SGHDT, CDR2 YYEEEE. DNA of the CDR3: TGCGCCAGCAGCTCGGCGGGGCGAGGGCTCGAGCAGTACTCC. Amino acid sequence: CASSSAGRGLEQYS.

The chain recombines TRBV7-2 with TRBJ1-1; the D gene is possibly TRBD1 (5 bases). Germline V lookup: CDR1 SGHTA, CDR2 FQGNSA. The CDR3 is 14 residues long. The V end was cut by 5 bases, the J end by 4 bases, with 14 bases between. CDR3 nucleotides: TGTGCCAGCAGCCCAAGGGCAGGGACCACTGAAGCTTTCTTT. This codes for CASSPRAGTTEAFF.

This clonotype was counted ten times or more. The J gene is TRBJ2-7, the V gene TRBV10-3, with D uncertain. The V gene lost 6 bases and the J gene lost 7 bases, with 16 bases spanning the gap. The CDR3 totals 13 residues. The germline V gene has CDR1 ENHRY and CDR2 SYGVKD. The CDR3 here is CAIRDGSTTEQYF. In DNA, the CDR3 is TGTGCCATCAGGGATGGCAGCACGACTGAGCAGTACTTC.

The rearrangement joins TRBV3-1 to TRBJ1-4; no definite D call. This CDR3 has 14 residues. In germline, CDR1 is LGHDT, CDR2 YNNKEL (reference sequence). The ends were cut back, 4 bases at V and 10 bases at J, with 16 bases in the middle. The chain's CDR3 is CASSPIAGGGKLFF. For the CDR3, the DNA is TGTGCCAGCAGCCCTATCGCGGGTGGCGGAAAACTGTTTTTT.

This clonotype was counted at least ten times. The rearrangement joins TRBV5-8 to TRBJ2-5; tentative D call: TRBD1 (6 bases). The CDR3 is 15 residues long. CDR1 is SGHTS, CDR2 YDEGEE, per germline. V gave up 3 bases and J gave up 2 bases, with 14 bases separating them. As DNA, the CDR3 is TGTGCCAGCAGCTCCGGACAGTCGGCACAAGAGACCCAGTACTTC. Its translation is CASSSGQSAQETQYF. Combining the CDR3 with reference TRBV5-8 and TRBJ2-5 gives the whole variable domain EAGVTQSPTHLIKTRGQQATLRCSPISGHTSVYWYQQALGLGLQFLLWYDEGEERNRGNFPPRFSGRQFPNYSSELNVNALELEDSALYLCASSSGQSAQETQYFGPGTRLLVL.